The clone carrying this TCR beta chain was seen only a few times. Its matching antigen is unknown. The data are from a study of identical twins. Each CDR3 protein gets one entry after TCRdb re-called the 5' RACE reads with MiXCR. Altogether some 660,000 distinct CDR3 sequences are present, over 8.5% being singletons, with the ten largest covering 0.98%. Regarding the study as a whole: There is a chance that invariant MAIT and iNKT cells partially muddied zero-insertion analyses.

A further study also used this sample, focusing on yellow fever vaccine responses in identical twins.

The source is a young woman in good health. Source material: PBMCs.

The CDR3 loop is CASSLRGGGNNEQFF. CDR3 coding DNA: TGTGCCAGCAGCTTACGAGGCGGGGGGAACAATGAGCAGTTCTTC. V gene TRBV11-3 combines with J gene TRBJ2-1; 8 bases are a match to TRBD2. V gave up 2 bases and J gave up 5 bases; unmatched junction bases: 5. The germline V gene encodes CDR1 SGHNT and CDR2 YENEEA. This CDR3 is 15 amino acids long.